This is a list of T cell receptor beta chains from one sample in a study of blood T cells in healthy people across ages. TCRdb re-derived calls from the 5' RACE reads in MiXCR, one entry per CDR3 protein. Of over 600,000 distinct CDR3 sequences listed, about 61% are singletons. Material for sequencing was blood. The receptors here all came from a man aged 35-49 years in good health. Both conserved end residues are part of each CDR3. Fields, in order: D gene, V gene, clone size, CDR3 length, J gene, CDR3 DNA, CDR3 protein. D genes are given only for firm matches. Clone size is not always given. Where it is, it says once, few, many or a class for expanded clones.

TRBD2	TRBV4-2	few	15	TRBJ2-5	TGTGCCAGCAGCCCCACTGGACTAGAGGTAGAGACCCAGTACTTC	CASSPTGLEVETQYF
.	TRBV24-1	few	16	TRBJ2-6	TGTGCCACCAGTGTCGCAGGGAGCTCTGGGGCCAACGTCCTGACTTTC	CATSVAGSSGANVLTF
TRBD2	TRBV20-1	.	11	TRBJ2-3	TGCAGTGCTAGGGGACTAGCGGGGAAGTATTTT	CSARGLAGKYF
.	TRBV29-1	few	13	TRBJ2-1	TGCAGCGTTGAAGTTCCAGGTTACAATGAGCAGTTCTTC	CSVEVPGYNEQFF
.	TRBV4-3	.	13	TRBJ2-7	TGCGCCAGCAGCCAGAGTGGGGGCGACGAGCAGTACTTC	CASSQSGGDEQYF
TRBD2	TRBV29-1	few	16	TRBJ2-3	TGCAGCGTTGTACGACTAGCGGGAGGACACACAGATACGCAGTATTTT	CSVVRLAGGHTDTQYF
TRBD1	TRBV7-2	.	15	TRBJ1-2	TGTGCCAGCAGCTCCCCCGGACAGGCGGACTATGGCTACACCTTC	CASSSPGQADYGYTF
.	TRBV4-1	few	14	TRBJ2-1	TGCGCCAGCAGCCAAGAGATAGCGGACAATGAGCAGTTCTTC	CASSQEIADNEQFF
.	TRBV12-3/TRBV12-4	.	13	TRBJ2-7	TGTGCCAGCGGTAACACGGTCTCCTACGAGCAGTACTTC	CASGNTVSYEQYF
TRBD1	TRBV4-3	few	15	TRBJ2-1	TGCGCCAGCAGCCAAGGTGCCAGGGGGTTAGGGGAGCAGTTCTTC	CASSQGARGLGEQFF
.	TRBV27	few	13	TRBJ2-5	TGTGCCAGCAGTGCCGGGACCGTACATCCCCAGTACTTC	CASSAGTVHPQYF
.	TRBV4-1	.	16	TRBJ1-2	TGCGCCAGCAGCCAAGATCAGACAGTACGGTACTATGGCTACACCTTC	CASSQDQTVRYYGYTF
.	TRBV6-5	.	14	TRBJ2-1	TGTGCCAGCAGAGAGCGGGCAGCCTACAATGAGCAGTTCTTC	CASRERAAYNEQFF
.	TRBV5-1	few	15	TRBJ2-3	TGCGCCAGCAGCACGGACGGTACTAGCACAGATACGCAGTATTTT	CASSTDGTSTDTQYF
TRBD1	TRBV12-3/TRBV12-4	.	16	TRBJ1-2	TGTGCCAGCAGTTTAGTGAGGACAGGCTCTAACTATGGCTACACCTTC	CASSLVRTGSNYGYTF
.	TRBV6-2/TRBV6-3	.	16	TRBJ2-1	TGTGCCAGCAGTCTCATCTGGTCTCTGACCCCGAATGAGCAGTTCTTC	CASSLIWSLTPNEQFF
TRBD1	TRBV5-6	.	16	TRBJ1-2	TGTGCCAGCAGCTTGAGTGGGACAGGGGCCTACTATGGCTACACCTTC	CASSLSGTGAYYGYTF
.	TRBV4-1	once	16	TRBJ2-2	TGCGCCAGCAGCCAAGAAGGAGGGGAGAGCACCGGGGAGCTGTTTTTT	CASSQEGGESTGELFF
TRBD1	TRBV25-1	few	13	TRBJ2-7	TGTGCCAGCAGTAAACAGGGGGCCTACGAGCAGTACTTC	CASSKQGAYEQYF
TRBD1	TRBV29-1	.	12	TRBJ1-1	TGCAGCGTTGACAACAGGGGAACTGAAGCTTTCTTT	CSVDNRGTEAFF
TRBD2	TRBV20-1	many	17	TRBJ2-1	TGCAGTGCTAGCCCGCCCGGGACTCTGGGAGGGATCAATGAGCAGTTCTTC	CSASPPGTLGGINEQFF
.	TRBV14	.	15	TRBJ2-5	TGTGCCAGCAGCCAAATTTCCTCCCCACAAGAGACCCAGTACTTC	CASSQISSPQETQYF
.	TRBV4-3	.	15	TRBJ1-2	TGCGCCAGCAGCCAAGATGACAGGAGCAACTATGGCTACACCTTC	CASSQDDRSNYGYTF
TRBD2	TRBV12-3/TRBV12-4	.	16	TRBJ2-5	TGTGCCAGCAGTAGAGGACTAGCGGGGCCACAAGAGACCCAGTACTTC	CASSRGLAGPQETQYF
.	TRBV7-9	.	14	TRBJ2-5	TGTGCCAGCAGCGAGAGACAGGCCGAAGAGACCCAGTACTTC	CASSERQAEETQYF
.	TRBV29-1	few	15	TRBJ2-3	TGCAGCGTTGCCGCGGGGGCTACTAGCACAGATACGCAGTATTTT	CSVAAGATSTDTQYF
.	TRBV6-1	few	15	TRBJ2-4	TGTGCCAGCAGCAGCCAGGTTCTAGCCAAAAACATTCAGTACTTC	CASSSQVLAKNIQYF
.	TRBV6-5	.	15	TRBJ2-5	TGTGCCAGCAGTTATCTCCGGACAGCACAAGAGACCCAGTACTTC	CASSYLRTAQETQYF
.	TRBV20-1	.	12	TRBJ2-7	TGCAGTGCTAGTAAACAGAACTACGAGCAGTACTTC	CSASKQNYEQYF
.	TRBV20-1	.	10	TRBJ1-2	TGCAGTGCCCCGAGCTATGGCTACACCTTC	CSAPSYGYTF
.	TRBV7-2	.	19	TRBJ1-6	TGTGCCAGCAGCTTCGGCCGAGGAAGTACCAGCTCCTATAATTCACCCCTCCACTTT	CASSFGRGSTSSYNSPLHF
.	TRBV2	.	10	TRBJ2-1	TGTGCCAGCAGGGGAACCGAGCAGTTCTTC	CASRGTEQFF
TRBD2	TRBV6-6	few	15	TRBJ2-3	TGTGCCAGCAGTTACGGGAGGGCGGGCCGAGATACGCAGTATTTT	CASSYGRAGRDTQYF
.	TRBV27	.	13	TRBJ1-2	TGTGCCAGCAGTTTGGGGGCGGACTATGGCTACACCTTC	CASSLGADYGYTF
.	TRBV20-1	.	14	TRBJ2-3	TGCAGTGCTAGCAACGTAGACAGCCCAGATACGCAGTATTTT	CSASNVDSPDTQYF
.	TRBV29-1	.	14	TRBJ2-3	TGCAGCAACACCCATGGGACCCTGGCAGATACGCAGTATTTT	CSNTHGTLADTQYF
.	TRBV11-2	.	18	TRBJ2-6	TGTGCCAGCAGCTTATATAAGCTCAAGATCTCTGGGGCCAACGTCCTGACTTTC	CASSLYKLKISGANVLTF
.	TRBV6-2/TRBV6-3	few	19	TRBJ2-5	TGTGCCAGCAGTTACTCGTCCAGCGGGCCATCTATATCCCAAGAGACCCAGTACTTC	CASSYSSSGPSISQETQYF
.	TRBV10-3	.	12	TRBJ1-3	TGTGCCATCAGGCAACATTCAAACACCATATATTTT	CAIRQHSNTIYF
.	TRBV6-2/TRBV6-3	.	15	TRBJ2-3	TGTGCCAGCAGTTACGGCCTGGGGATGATAGATACGCAGTATTTT	CASSYGLGMIDTQYF
TRBD1	TRBV7-9	.	18	TRBJ1-2	TGTGCCAGCAGCCCCTTTTGGTCTGCGGGACAGGGGGGACTACGCTACACCTTC	CASSPFWSAGQGGLRYTF
.	TRBV27	few	16	TRBJ2-6	TGTGCCAGCAGTGTCGGACAGACCGCTGGGGCCAACGTCCTGACTTTC	CASSVGQTAGANVLTF